These 28 T cell receptor beta chains came from one sample sequenced in a study of graft-versus-host responses after intestinal transplantation. No antigen has been identified for these receptors. Method: immunoSEQ multiplex PCR; TCRdb's copy keeps in-frame clones and lacks some. The repertoire holds some 120,000 clones, with around 90% as singletons. The sample consisted of unstimulated CD4+ T cells sorted from spleen or lymph node cells, taken before transplant. The receptors shown here come from a human donor who was the organ donor for an intestinal transplant.

The rearrangement joins TRBV28 to TRBJ1-5; no clear D. Germline lookup yields CDR1 MDHEN and CDR2 SYDVKM. Trimming took 4 bases from V and 0 from J, leaving 10 bases between them. The CDR3 is made up of 15 amino acids. CDR3 region: CASSSQIYSNQPQHF. Written as DNA, the CDR3 is TGTGCCAGCAGTTCCCAGATCTATAGCAATCAGCCCCAGCATTTT.

The rearrangement joins TRBV7-2 to TRBJ2-5; 9 bases align to TRBD1. Germline V gene lookup returns CDR1 SGHTA and CDR2 FQGNSA. V shed 5 bases and J 5 bases; nucleotides not matched to a gene: 6. CDR3 length equals 14 residues. Here the CDR3 DNA reads TGTGCCAGCAGCCCACAGGGGGCTGGGGAGACCCAGTACTTC. Its translation: CASSPQGAGETQYF.

This clone was observed a handful of times. The rearrangement uses TRBV6-6 and TRBJ2-7; D perhaps matches TRBD1 (5 bases). Germline values: CDR1 MNHNY, CDR2 SVGAGI (reference sequence). The CDR3 extends over 12 amino acids. Trimming stripped 6 bases from V and 3 bases from J, with 9 bases between. CDR3 bases: TGTGCCAGCAGCTGGGGCGTCTACGAGCAGTACTTC. Encoded protein: CASSWGVYEQYF.

This clone was seen just once. The chain employs TRBV6-1 and TRBJ2-7; TRBD1 agrees at 7 bases. Germline CDR1 is MNHNS and CDR2 is SASEGT. CDR3 length: 12 residues. V lost 8 bases, J lost 6 bases, and 7 bases stayed unmatched. CDR3 sequence: CASGRTGTEQYF. The CDR3 DNA is TGTGCCAGCGGTCGGACAGGAACCGAGCAGTACTTC.

V and J are TRBV7-3 and TRBJ1-5, with D unresolved. V dropped 4 bases and J dropped 3 bases, with 7 bases sitting between them. CDR1 and CDR2 from the germline V gene are SGHTA and FQGTGA. There are 13 residues in the CDR3. The CDR3 nucleotides read TGTGCCAGCAGCTCCCCGATCAATCAGCCCCAGCATTTT. This translates into CASSSPINQPQHF.

The chain combines TRBV7-2 with TRBJ1-1; 7 bases line up with TRBD1. CDR3 length equals 16 residues. Germline V lookup: CDR1 SGHTA, CDR2 FQGNSA. The V segment lost 0 bases and the J segment 6 bases; nucleotides outside the gene matches: 10. The CDR3 region is CASSLANYRGRSEAFF. CDR3 coding DNA: TGTGCCAGCAGCTTAGCGAATTACAGGGGTAGGTCTGAAGCTTTCTTT.

The V gene is TRBV9, the J gene TRBJ1-2, with 9 bases that match TRBD1. V lost 0 bases to trimming and J lost 7 bases; unmatched junction nucleotides: 1. The CDR3 is 13 residues long. Germline V gene sequence: CDR1 SGDLS, CDR2 YYNGEE. CDR3 sequence (DNA): TGTGCCAGCAGCGTAGTACAGGGGGCTGGCTACACCTTC. It yields the protein CASSVVQGAGYTF.

The chain recombines TRBV6-1 with TRBJ2-5; D is perhaps TRBD2 (7 bases). Trimming pared 2 bases from V and 6 bases from J, leaving 13 bases between. The CDR3 runs to 14 residues. CDR1 is MNHNS, CDR2 SASEGT, per germline. The DNA of the CDR3 is TGTGCCAGCAGTGAACCGGGGGGCGGGAAGACCCAGTACTTC. It translates to CASSEPGGGKTQYF.

The chain joins TRBV10-3 to TRBJ2-2, with TRBD2 matching 13 bases. Germline V gene lookup returns CDR1 ENHRY and CDR2 SYGVKD. The junction had 14 bases not matched to a gene; V was cut back by 10 bases and J by 6 bases. The CDR3 extends over 17 amino acids. The CDR3 sequence is CATTGQGGLAGAGELFF. The DNA of the CDR3 is TGTGCCACCACTGGACAGGGCGGACTAGCGGGAGCCGGGGAGCTGTTTTTT.

J is TRBJ2-7 and V is TRBV19, with 12 positions matching TRBD1. This CDR3 has 15 residues. From germline, CDR1 is LNHDA and CDR2 SQIVND (reference sequence). The V and J ends lost 9 bases and 5 bases, in that order; junction bases with no gene match: 11. The CDR3 protein is CASGLRDRGLNEQYF. DNA of the CDR3: TGTGCCAGCGGACTCCGGGACAGGGGGCTCAACGAGCAGTACTTC.

This chain connects TRBV4-2 to TRBJ2-3, with 8 nucleotides matching TRBD2. The V segment lost 2 bases and the J segment 10 bases; nucleotides outside the gene matches: 11. The CDR3 consists of 15 residues. Germline CDR1 reads LGHNA; CDR2 reads YNFKEQ. The CDR3 region is CASSQRSGTPVAQYF. The CDR3, as DNA: TGTGCCAGCAGCCAACGTAGCGGGACCCCCGTGGCGCAGTATTTT.

J is TRBJ2-3 and V is TRBV11-2; 11 bases are shared with TRBD2. Germline V gene lookup returns CDR1 SGHAT and CDR2 FQNNGV. Germline trimming cut 5 bases from V and 6 bases from J; bases unmatched to any gene: 4. CDR3 length: 14 residues. The CDR3 protein is CASSTTSGADTQYF. Here the CDR3 DNA reads TGTGCCAGCAGCACGACTAGCGGGGCGGATACGCAGTATTTT. Full variable domain (outside the CDR3, taken from reference TRBV11-2 and TRBJ2-3): EAGVAQSPRYKIIEKRQSVAFWCNPISGHATLYWYQQILGQGPKLLIQFQNNGVVDDSQLPKDRFSAERLKGVDSTLKIQPAKLEDSAVYLCASSTTSGADTQYFGPGTRLTVL.

The chain combines TRBV7-9 with TRBJ2-2, with D perhaps matching TRBD1 (6 bases). V was shortened by 3 bases and J by 1 base, with 15 bases between the two germline ends. Germline V gene data show CDR1 as SEHNR and CDR2 as FQNEAQ (reference sequence). This CDR3 comprises 17 residues. CDR3 nucleotide sequence: TGTGCCAGCAGCTTCCGCAGGGGAAGGGGGAACACCGGGGAGCTGTTTTTT. Amino acids: CASSFRRGRGNTGELFF. The whole variable domain, remainder taken from reference TRBV7-9 and TRBJ2-2, is DTGVSQNPRHKITKRGQNVTFRCDPISEHNRLYWYRQTLGQGPEFLTYFQNEAQLEKSRLLSDRFSAERPKGSFSTLEIQRTEQGDSAMYLCASSFRRGRGNTGELFFGEGSRLTVL.

The rearrangement links TRBV19 to TRBJ2-2; D is uncertain. V lost 7 bases, J lost 6 bases, and 9 bases lay in between. CDR1 and CDR2 from the germline V gene are LNHDA and SQIVND (reference sequence). This CDR3 has 12 amino acids. Here the CDR3 DNA reads TGTGCCAGTAATGATCGGCCCGGGGAGCTGTTTTTT. It codes for CASNDRPGELFF.

The chain links TRBV29-1 to TRBJ2-1, with D possibly being TRBD1 (6 bases). Germline-derived CDR1 and CDR2 are SQVTM and ANQGSEA. The CDR3 spans 13 residues. V was pared by 6 bases and J by 8 bases, with 17 bases between. The CDR3 nucleotides read TGCAGCGTCCTTCAGGGACATTTCCATGAGCAGTTCTTC. Translating gives CSVLQGHFHEQFF.

The chain has TRBV6-1 and TRBJ2-7; unclear D gene. Germline-derived CDR1 and CDR2 are MNHNS and SASEGT. Trimming left V 4 bases short and J 0 bases short, with 16 bases between. This CDR3 region has 16 residues. The CDR3 sequence: CASSGLRPYSSYEQYF. The CDR3 DNA sequence: TGTGCCAGCAGTGGACTTAGGCCCTATAGCTCCTACGAGCAGTACTTC.

The chain has TRBV6-1 and TRBJ2-7; D is possibly TRBD2 (6 bases). With 2 bases removed from V and 6 bases from J, the gap between germline ends came to 8 bases. The CDR3 runs 12 residues. Germline V CDR1 and CDR2: MNHNS, SASEGT. CDR3 protein: CASSESRGEQYF. As DNA, the CDR3 is TGTGCCAGCAGTGAATCGCGGGGCGAGCAGTACTTC.

This clone was detected only once. The V call is TRBV21-1, the J call TRBJ2-5. The J call may be in error: the DNA end matches TRBJ2-7 better. TRBV21-1 is noted as a pseudogene. This CDR3 region has 16 residues. The CDR3 nucleotides read TGTGCCAGCAGCAAATGGGACGAAGGGGGGCTCGTCGAGCAGTACTTC. This codes for CASSKWDEGGLVEQYF.

The rearrangement links TRBV7-2 to TRBJ1-4, with D possibly being TRBD1 (5 bases). Germline lookup yields CDR1 SGHTA and CDR2 FQGNSA. The CDR3 is 14 residues long. The V and J ends lost 4 bases and 7 bases respectively, with 13 bases between them. The CDR3 loop is CASSSGLGGEKLFF. The DNA for the CDR3 is TGTGCCAGCAGCTCAGGATTGGGGGGTGAAAAACTGTTTTTT.

For the CDR3, the DNA is TGTGCCAGCAGCATGGGACTAGCGATAAATGAGCAGTTCTTC. This encodes CASSMGLAINEQFF. The chain couples TRBV11-2 to TRBJ2-1; TRBD2 aligns across 10 bases. This CDR3 is 14 amino acids long. Germline V gene lookup returns CDR1 SGHAT and CDR2 FQNNGV. V was clipped by 5 bases and J by 7 bases; unmatched bases: 5.

CDR3 nucleotides: TGTGCCAGCAGCCCTTCAGGGAGGGATGGCTACACCTTC. Its translation: CASSPSGRDGYTF. The gene calls are TRBV9 and TRBJ1-2; tentative D call: TRBD1 (5 bases). From germline, CDR1 is SGDLS and CDR2 YYNGEE. Trimming left V 4 bases short and J 6 bases short, with 13 bases between. This CDR3 has 13 amino acids.

The rearrangement links TRBV19 to TRBJ1-2; D gene ambiguous. This CDR3 region has 13 residues. Trimming removed 2 bases from V and 8 bases from J, with 12 bases in between. Germline V CDR1 and CDR2: LNHDA, SQIVND (reference sequence). The CDR3 bases are TGTGCCAGTAGTATATCGAGGGAGAGAGGCTACACCTTC. Residues: CASSISRERGYTF.

The V call is TRBV7-6, the J call TRBJ2-1; no clear D gene. V was shortened by 5 bases and J by 5 bases, with 16 bases between the two germline ends. The CDR3 runs to 15 residues. CDR1 is SGHVS and CDR2 is FNYEAQ in the germline V gene. CDR3 in amino acids: CASSRQTAPNNEQFF. The CDR3 DNA reads TGTGCCAGCAGCCGGCAGACGGCGCCAAACAATGAGCAGTTCTTC.

The chain combines TRBV6-1 with TRBJ2-1; D not certain. This CDR3 is built from 11 residues. CDR1 MNHNS and CDR2 SASEGT come from the germline V gene. Trimming left V 7 bases short and J 9 bases short, with 10 bases between. CDR3 in DNA: TGTGCCAGCACTGATATTAGTGAGCAGTTCTTC. Amino acids: CASTDISEQFF.

The chain recombines TRBV19 with TRBJ2-2; 13 nucleotides line up with TRBD2. The germline V gene has CDR1 LNHDA and CDR2 SQIVND (reference sequence). The CDR3 length is 16 residues. V shed 7 bases, J shed 3 bases, and the junction held 5 bases outside the gene matches. The chain's CDR3 is CASTLLAGGYTGELFF. The DNA for the CDR3 is TGTGCCAGTACCCTACTAGCGGGAGGGTACACCGGGGAGCTGTTTTTT.

The rearrangement joins TRBV12-5 to TRBJ2-3, with a tentative D call TRBD1 (6 bases). Germline CDR1 is LGHNT and CDR2 is FRNRAP. This CDR3 region has 14 residues. The V end lost 3 bases, the J end lost 1 base, and 8 bases lay between the germline ends. The CDR3 region has the DNA TGTGCTAGTGGTTTTCCAGGGGGCACAGATACGCAGTATTTT. As protein: CASGFPGGTDTQYF.

The chain is built from TRBV6-5 and TRBJ2-2; D unclear. Germline CDR1 and CDR2: MNHEY and SVGAGI. The ends were cut back, 1 base at V and 1 base at J, with 4 bases in the middle. This CDR3 region has 14 residues. The CDR3 spells CASSYLLNTGELFF. DNA for the CDR3: TGTGCCAGCAGTTACTTACTGAACACCGGGGAGCTGTTTTTT.

This chain uses TRBV12-2 with TRBJ2-7; the table's TRBD1 call for D was not verified on the DNA. TRBV12-2 is a pseudogene segment. The length of the CDR3 is 14 residues. The CDR3 region is CASRLGHKLYEQYF. The CDR3 bases are TGTGCAAGTCGCTTGGGACACAAGCTCTACGAGCAGTACTTC.